The clone carrying this TCR beta chain was observed many times. Its antigen is currently unknown. The ends were cut back, 1 base at V and 6 bases at J, with 18 bases in the middle. The CDR3 spans 16 residues. The V gene's germline CDR1 is SGHTA and CDR2 FQGNSA. This sample was taken from a study of blood T cells in healthy people across ages. Study-level findings and limits: Long-lived donors carried more naive CD4+ cells and greater diversity than aged donors. Correlation between TCR beta diversity and naive T cell percentage was strong. Roughly linear declines in TCR beta diversity per million T cells occurred with age.

Primers used in a second PCR of roughly 6 to 12 cycles were a sample-barcoded 5' primer and a J-beta primer mix. In TCRdb, the 5' RACE reads were re-called with MiXCR into one record per CDR3 protein. The sample lists hundreds of thousands of distinct CDR3 sequences, about 28% occurring once. The receptor was derived from a woman of 80 years or more in good health. The V and J genes are TRBV7-2 and TRBJ1-2; TRBD1 might be the D (6 bases). Sequenced material: blood. DNA for the CDR3: TGTGCCAGCAGCTTAGTCGTCGGGGGGCGCAGGAATGGCTACACCTTC. Its translation is CASSLVVGGRRNGYTF.